This T cell receptor (beta chain) was sequenced in a study of CD8+ T cells in alopecia areata. Treatment specified: oral pan-JAK inhibitor, 5-10 mg twice daily. Isolated RNA was reverse transcribed into cDNA used as the sequencing template. The table came from immunoSEQ multiplex PCR; TCRdb's copy has only in-frame clones and leaves some out. The sample holds around 70,000 clones; about 30% are singletons and the top ten take 15%. This CDR3 spans 18 amino acids. Germline values: CDR1 SQVTM, CDR2 ANQGSEA. Trimming removed 1 base at V and 2 bases at J, with 23 bases between. This clone was observed a handful of times.

This chain links TRBV29-1 with TRBJ2-5, with D tentatively TRBD1 or TRBD2 (5 bases each). The sequencing used CD8+ T cells sorted from blood, collected at week 4, from a patient treated with tofacitinib. The sequence was collected from a human donor with alopecia areata. The CDR3 reads CSVEGTWESWGTQETQYF. CDR3 sequence (DNA): TGCAGCGTTGAAGGGACCTGGGAGTCATGGGGGACGCAAGAGACCCAGTACTTC.